This TCR beta chain was found in a study of Graves' ophthalmopathy and Graves' hyperthyroidism. This CDR3 comprises 14 residues. V was cut by 0 bases and J by 8 bases, with 14 bases left in between. In germline, CDR1 is SGDLS, CDR2 YYNGEE. As the template, RNA transcripts were used to amplify TCR beta CDR3 regions. After a first-round RT-PCR with HTBI primers, a second-round multiplex PCR was run. Using its own MiXCR run on the multiplex PCR reads, TCRdb lists one record per CDR3 protein. The sample has about 180,000 distinct CDR3 sequences, approximately 38% seen once. The study enrolled ophthalmopathy donors with moderate-to-severe activity, CAS ≥3, NOSPECS ≥4 and duration under 3 months. Among the exclusions were patients with other autoimmune diseases, uncontrolled infections, pregnancy or lactation. The diagnosis combined clinical symptoms, thyroxine, TRAb, thyroid ultrasound and orbital computed tomography scans.

This clonotype was seen many times. The TCR sequence derives from a woman aged 40 to 55 with Graves' ophthalmopathy. The rearrangement joins TRBV9 to TRBJ1-2; D remains unclear. The sample was peripheral blood. Written as DNA, the CDR3 is TGTGCCAGCAGCGTAGAGCCAGATTCTTACGGCTACACCTTC. Protein sequence: CASSVEPDSYGYTF.